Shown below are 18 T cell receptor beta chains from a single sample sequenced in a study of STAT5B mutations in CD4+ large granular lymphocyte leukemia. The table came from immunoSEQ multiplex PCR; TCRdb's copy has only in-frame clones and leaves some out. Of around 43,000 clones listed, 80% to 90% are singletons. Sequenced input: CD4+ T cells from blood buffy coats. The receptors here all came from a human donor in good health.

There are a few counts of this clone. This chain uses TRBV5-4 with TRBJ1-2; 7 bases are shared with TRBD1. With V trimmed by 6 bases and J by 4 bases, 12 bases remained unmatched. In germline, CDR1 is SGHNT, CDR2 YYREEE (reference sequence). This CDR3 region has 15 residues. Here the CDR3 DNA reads TGTGCCAGCACTCCCAGGACAGGACAGTCCTATGGCTACACCTTC. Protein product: CASTPRTGQSYGYTF.

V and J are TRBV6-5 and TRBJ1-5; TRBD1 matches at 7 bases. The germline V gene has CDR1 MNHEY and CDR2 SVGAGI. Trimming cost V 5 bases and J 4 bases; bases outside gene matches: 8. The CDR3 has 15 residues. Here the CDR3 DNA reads TGTGCCAGCAGTCCCGGACAGGTCCCAAATCAGCCCCAGCATTTT. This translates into CASSPGQVPNQPQHF.

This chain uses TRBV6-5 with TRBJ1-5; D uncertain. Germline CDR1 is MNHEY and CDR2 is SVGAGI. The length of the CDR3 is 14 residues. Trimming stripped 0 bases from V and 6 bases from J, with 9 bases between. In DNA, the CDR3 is TGTGCCAGCAGTTACTCGGCGGGGAGTCAGCCCCAGCATTTT. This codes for CASSYSAGSQPQHF.

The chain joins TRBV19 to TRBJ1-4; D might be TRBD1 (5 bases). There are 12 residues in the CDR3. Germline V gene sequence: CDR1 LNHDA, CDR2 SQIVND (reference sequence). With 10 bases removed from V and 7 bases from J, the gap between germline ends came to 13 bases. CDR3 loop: CATSERGEKLFF. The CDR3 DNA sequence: TGTGCCACTTCGGAGAGGGGTGAAAAACTGTTTTTT.

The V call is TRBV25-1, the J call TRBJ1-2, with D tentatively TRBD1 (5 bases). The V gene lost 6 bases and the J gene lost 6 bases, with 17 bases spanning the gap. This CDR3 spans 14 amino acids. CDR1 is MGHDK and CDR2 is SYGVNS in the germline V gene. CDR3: CASSRDPQANGYTF. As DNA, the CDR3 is TGTGCCAGCAGCCGGGACCCTCAGGCCAATGGCTACACCTTC.

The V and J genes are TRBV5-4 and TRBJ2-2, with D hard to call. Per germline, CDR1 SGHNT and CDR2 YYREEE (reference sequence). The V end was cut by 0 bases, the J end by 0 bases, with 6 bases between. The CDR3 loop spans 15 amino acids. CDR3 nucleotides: TGTGCCAGCAGCTTGGGTAGCCCGAACACCGGGGAGCTGTTTTTT. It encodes CASSLGSPNTGELFF.

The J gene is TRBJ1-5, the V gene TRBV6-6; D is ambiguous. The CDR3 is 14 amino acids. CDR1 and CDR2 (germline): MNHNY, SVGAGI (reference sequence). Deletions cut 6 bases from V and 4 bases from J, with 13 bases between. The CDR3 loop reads CASSPGLGNQPQHF. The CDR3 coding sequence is TGTGCCAGCAGCCCCGGTTTGGGGAATCAGCCCCAGCATTTT.

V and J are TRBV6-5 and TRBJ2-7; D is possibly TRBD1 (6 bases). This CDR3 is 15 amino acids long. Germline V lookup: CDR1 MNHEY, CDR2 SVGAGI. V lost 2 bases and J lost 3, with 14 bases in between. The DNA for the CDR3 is TGTGCCAGCAGTTACGATGGACAGTTCAACTACGAGCAGTACTTC. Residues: CASSYDGQFNYEQYF.

In nucleotides, the CDR3 is TGTGCCAGCAGCTTAGCTAAGGGGGCGGGCTACGAGCAGTACTTC. This codes for CASSLAKGAGYEQYF. This chain links TRBV7-9 with TRBJ2-7; 7 bases map to TRBD1. J lost 3 bases, V lost 0 bases, and 5 bases had no gene match. The CDR3 totals 15 residues. The germline gives CDR1 SEHNR, CDR2 FQNEAQ (reference sequence).

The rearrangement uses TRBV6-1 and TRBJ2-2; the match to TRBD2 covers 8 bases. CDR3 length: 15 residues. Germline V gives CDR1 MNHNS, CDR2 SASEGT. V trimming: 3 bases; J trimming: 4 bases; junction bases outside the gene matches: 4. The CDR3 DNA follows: TGTGCCAGCAGTGACCTTAGCGGGATCACCGGGGAGCTGTTTTTT. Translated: CASSDLSGITGELFF.

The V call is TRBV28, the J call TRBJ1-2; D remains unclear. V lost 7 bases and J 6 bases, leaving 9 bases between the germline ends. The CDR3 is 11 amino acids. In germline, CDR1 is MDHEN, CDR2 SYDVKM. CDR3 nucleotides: TGTGCCAGCACCTACAAGGATGGCTACACCTTC. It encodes CASTYKDGYTF.

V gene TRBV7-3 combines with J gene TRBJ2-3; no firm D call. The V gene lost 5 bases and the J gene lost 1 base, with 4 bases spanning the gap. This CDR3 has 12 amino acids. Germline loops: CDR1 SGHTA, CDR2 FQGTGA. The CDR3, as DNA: TGTGCCAGCAGCACCGGCACAGATACGCAGTATTTT. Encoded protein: CASSTGTDTQYF.

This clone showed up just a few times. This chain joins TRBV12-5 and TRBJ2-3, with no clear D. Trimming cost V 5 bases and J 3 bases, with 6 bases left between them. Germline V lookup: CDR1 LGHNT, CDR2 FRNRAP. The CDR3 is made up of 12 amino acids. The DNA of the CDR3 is TGTGCTAGTGGTCAAAAGACAGATACGCAGTATTTT. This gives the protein CASGQKTDTQYF.

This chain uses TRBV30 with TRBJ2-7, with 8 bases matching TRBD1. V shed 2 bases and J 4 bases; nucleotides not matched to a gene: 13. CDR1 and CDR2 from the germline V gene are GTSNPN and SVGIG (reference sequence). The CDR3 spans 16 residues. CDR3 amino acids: CAWSLGRTGGIYEQYF. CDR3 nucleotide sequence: TGTGCCTGGAGTTTAGGGAGAACAGGGGGAATTTACGAGCAGTACTTC.

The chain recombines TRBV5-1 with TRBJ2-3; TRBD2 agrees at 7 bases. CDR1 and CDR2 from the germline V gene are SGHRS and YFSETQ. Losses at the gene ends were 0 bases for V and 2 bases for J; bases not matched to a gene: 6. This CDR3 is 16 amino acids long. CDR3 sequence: CASSLGAGQDTDTQYF. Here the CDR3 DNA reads TGCGCCAGCAGCTTGGGAGCGGGGCAGGACACAGATACGCAGTATTTT.

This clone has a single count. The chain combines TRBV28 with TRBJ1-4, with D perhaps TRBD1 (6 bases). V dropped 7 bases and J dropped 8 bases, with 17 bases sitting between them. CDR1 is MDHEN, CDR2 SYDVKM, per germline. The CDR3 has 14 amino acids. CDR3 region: CASTSSGGREKLFF. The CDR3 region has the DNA TGTGCCAGCACCTCATCGGGGGGCCGGGAAAAACTGTTTTTT.

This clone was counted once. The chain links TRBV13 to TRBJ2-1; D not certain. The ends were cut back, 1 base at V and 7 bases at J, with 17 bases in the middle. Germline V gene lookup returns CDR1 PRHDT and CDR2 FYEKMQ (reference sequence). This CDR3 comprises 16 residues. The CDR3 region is CASSLDPRGIRNEQFF. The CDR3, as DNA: TGTGCCAGCAGCTTAGACCCCCGCGGAATTCGGAATGAGCAGTTCTTC.

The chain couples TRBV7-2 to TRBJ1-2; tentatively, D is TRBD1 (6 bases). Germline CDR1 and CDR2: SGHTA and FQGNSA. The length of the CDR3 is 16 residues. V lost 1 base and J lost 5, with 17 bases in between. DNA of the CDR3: TGTGCCAGCAGCTTAGGAGCAGCCGGACAGCAATATGGCTACACCTTC. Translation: CASSLGAAGQQYGYTF.